This T cell receptor (beta chain) was sequenced in a study of response to subunit inactivated influenza vaccine. TCRdb reprocessed the RT-PCR reads via MiXCR and lists one record per CDR3 protein. The repertoire holds hundreds of thousands of distinct CDR3 sequences, with around 15% as singletons. The CDR3 runs to 14 residues. V lost 5 bases to trimming and J lost 4 bases; unmatched junction nucleotides: 3. Germline V CDR1 and CDR2: SNHLY, FYNNEI. This clonotype was recorded at least ten times. The sample here was PBMCs from blood, taken approximately 15 days before vaccination. V is TRBV2 and J is TRBJ1-5, with 9 bases aligning to TRBD1. This TCR derives from a man between 50 and 59 years old who received an inactivated influenza vaccine. For the CDR3, the DNA is TGTGCCAGCAGTTACGGACAGGGGAATCAGCCCCAGCATTTT. It codes for CASSYGQGNQPQHF.